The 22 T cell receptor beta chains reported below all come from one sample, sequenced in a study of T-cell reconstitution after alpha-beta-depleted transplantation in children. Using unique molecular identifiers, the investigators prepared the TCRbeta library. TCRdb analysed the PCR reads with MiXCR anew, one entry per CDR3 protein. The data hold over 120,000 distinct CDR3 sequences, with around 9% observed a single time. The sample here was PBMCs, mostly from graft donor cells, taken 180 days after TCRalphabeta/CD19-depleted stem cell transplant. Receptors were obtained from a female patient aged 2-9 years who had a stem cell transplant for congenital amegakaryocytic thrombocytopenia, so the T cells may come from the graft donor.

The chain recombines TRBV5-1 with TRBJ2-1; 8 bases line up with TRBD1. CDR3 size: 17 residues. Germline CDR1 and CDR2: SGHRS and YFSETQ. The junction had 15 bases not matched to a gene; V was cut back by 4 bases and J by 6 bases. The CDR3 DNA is TGCGCCAGCAGCAGCCTTAAGACAGGGGTTGGAATCAATGAGCAGTTCTTC. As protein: CASSSLKTGVGINEQFF.

The CDR3 reads CASMWTGGPPGELFF. CDR3 nucleotide sequence: TGTGCCAGCATGTGGACAGGGGGCCCCCCAGGGGAGCTGTTTTTT. The chain couples TRBV6-1 to TRBJ2-2; 11 nucleotides match TRBD1. Germline V gene data show CDR1 as MNHNS and CDR2 as SASEGT. Trimming took 7 bases from V and 8 from J; bases not matched to a gene: 9. The CDR3 is 15 amino acids.

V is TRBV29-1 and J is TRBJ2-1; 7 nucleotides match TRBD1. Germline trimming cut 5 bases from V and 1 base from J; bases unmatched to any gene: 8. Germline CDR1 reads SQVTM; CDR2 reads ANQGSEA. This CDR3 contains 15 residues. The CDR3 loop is CSVSGTVGSYNEQFF. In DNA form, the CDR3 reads TGCAGCGTTTCCGGGACAGTGGGTTCCTACAATGAGCAGTTCTTC.

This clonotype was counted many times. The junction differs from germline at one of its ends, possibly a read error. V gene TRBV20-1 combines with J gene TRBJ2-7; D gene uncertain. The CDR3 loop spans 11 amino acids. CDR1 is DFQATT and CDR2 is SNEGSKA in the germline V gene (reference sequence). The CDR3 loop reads CSAGEHHEQYF. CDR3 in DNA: TGCAGTGCTGGAGAACACCACGAGCAGTACTTC.

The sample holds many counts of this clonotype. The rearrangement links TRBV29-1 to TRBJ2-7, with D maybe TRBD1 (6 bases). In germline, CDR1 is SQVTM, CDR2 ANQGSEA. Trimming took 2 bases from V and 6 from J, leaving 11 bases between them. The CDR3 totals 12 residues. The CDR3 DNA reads TGCAGCGTTGAAAGGGACAACAGCGAGCAGTACTTC. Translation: CSVERDNSEQYF.

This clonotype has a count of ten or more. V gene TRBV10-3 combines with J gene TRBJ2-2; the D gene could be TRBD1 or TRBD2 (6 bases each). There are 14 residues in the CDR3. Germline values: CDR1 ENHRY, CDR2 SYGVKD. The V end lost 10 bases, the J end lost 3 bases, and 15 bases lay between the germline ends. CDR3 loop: CATMGRGHTGELFF. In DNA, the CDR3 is TGTGCCACCATGGGACGGGGGCACACCGGGGAGCTGTTTTTT.

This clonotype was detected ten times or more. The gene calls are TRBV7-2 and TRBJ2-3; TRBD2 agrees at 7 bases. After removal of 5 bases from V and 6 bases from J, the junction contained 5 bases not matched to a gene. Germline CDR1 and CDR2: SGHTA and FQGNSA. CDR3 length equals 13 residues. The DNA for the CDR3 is TGTGCCAGCAGCCCCCTCGGGAGGGATACGCAGTATTTT. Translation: CASSPLGRDTQYF.

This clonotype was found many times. Here the CDR3 reads CASSFGGEGYEQYF. The CDR3 nucleotides are TGTGCCAGCAGTTTCGGGGGCGAGGGCTACGAGCAGTACTTC. V gene TRBV28 combines with J gene TRBJ2-7; D tentatively reads TRBD1 or TRBD2 (6 bases each). The CDR3 totals 14 residues. The germline gives CDR1 MDHEN, CDR2 SYDVKM. With 3 bases removed from V and 3 bases from J, the gap between germline ends came to 12 bases.

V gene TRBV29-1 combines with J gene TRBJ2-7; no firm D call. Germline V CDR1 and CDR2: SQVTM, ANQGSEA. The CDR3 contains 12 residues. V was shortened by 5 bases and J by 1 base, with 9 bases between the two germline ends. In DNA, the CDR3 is TGCAGCGTTAAGGAGAATTCCTACGAGCAGTACTTC. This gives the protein CSVKENSYEQYF.

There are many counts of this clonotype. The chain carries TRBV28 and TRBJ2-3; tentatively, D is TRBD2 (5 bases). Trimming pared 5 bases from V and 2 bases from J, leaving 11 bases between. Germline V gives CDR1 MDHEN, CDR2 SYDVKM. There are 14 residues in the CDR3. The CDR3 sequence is CASSHREATDTQYF. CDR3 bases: TGTGCCAGCAGTCACCGGGAAGCCACAGATACGCAGTATTTT.

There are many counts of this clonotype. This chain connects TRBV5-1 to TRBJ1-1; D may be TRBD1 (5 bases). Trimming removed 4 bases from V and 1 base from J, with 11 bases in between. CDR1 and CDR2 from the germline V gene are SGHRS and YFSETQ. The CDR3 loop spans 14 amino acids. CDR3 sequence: CASSLRQRNTEAFF. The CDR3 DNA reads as TGCGCCAGCAGCCTTAGACAGAGGAACACTGAAGCTTTCTTT.

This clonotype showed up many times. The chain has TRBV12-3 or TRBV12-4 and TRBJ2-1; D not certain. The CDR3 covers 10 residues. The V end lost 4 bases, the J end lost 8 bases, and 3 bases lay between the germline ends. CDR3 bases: TGTGCCAGCAGTTACCATGAGCAGTTCTTC. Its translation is CASSYHEQFF.

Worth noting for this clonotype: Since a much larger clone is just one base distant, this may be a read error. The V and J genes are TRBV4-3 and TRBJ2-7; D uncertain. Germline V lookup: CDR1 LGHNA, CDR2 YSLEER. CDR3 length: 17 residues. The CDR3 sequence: CASSQEIVPGGFYERYF. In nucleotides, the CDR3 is TGCGCCAGCAGCCAAGAGATAGTGCCTGGTGGTTTCTACGAGCGGTACTTC.

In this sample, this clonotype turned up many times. CDR3 DNA: TGTGCCATATCGACAGGGAAAGGATCACCCCTCCACTTT. Protein product: CAISTGKGSPLHF. The chain joins TRBV10-3 to TRBJ1-6, with 7 bases identical to TRBD1. Germline V gene data show CDR1 as ENHRY and CDR2 as SYGVKD. This CDR3 has 13 amino acids. V shed 9 bases, J shed 10 bases, and the junction held 9 bases outside the gene matches.

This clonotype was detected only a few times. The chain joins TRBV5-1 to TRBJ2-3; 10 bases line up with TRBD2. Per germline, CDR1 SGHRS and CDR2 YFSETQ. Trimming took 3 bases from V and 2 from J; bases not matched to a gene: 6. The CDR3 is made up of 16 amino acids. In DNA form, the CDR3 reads TGCGCCAGCAGCTCCGGACTAGCGGCACCCACAGATACGCAGTATTTT. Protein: CASSSGLAAPTDTQYF. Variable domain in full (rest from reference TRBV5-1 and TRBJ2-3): KAGVTQTPRYLIKTRGQQVTLSCSPISGHRSVSWYQQTPGQGLQFLFEYFSETQRNKGNFPGRFSGRQFSNSRSEMNVSTLELGDSALYLCASSSGLAAPTDTQYFGPGTRLTVL.

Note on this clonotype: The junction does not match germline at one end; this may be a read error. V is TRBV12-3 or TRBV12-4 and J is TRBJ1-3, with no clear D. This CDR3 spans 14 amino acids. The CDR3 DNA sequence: TGTGCCAGCAGTTTAGCCGGGTCTGGAAACGCCATATATTTT. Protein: CASSLAGSGNAIYF.

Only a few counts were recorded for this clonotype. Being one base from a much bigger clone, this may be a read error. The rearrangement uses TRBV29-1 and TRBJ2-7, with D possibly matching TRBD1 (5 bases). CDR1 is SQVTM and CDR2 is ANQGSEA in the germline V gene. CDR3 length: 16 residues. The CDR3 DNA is TGCAGCTTCCAGACAGTCGGCCTGTTGCAGCCCTACGGGCAGTACTTC. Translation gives CSFQTVGLLQPYGQYF.

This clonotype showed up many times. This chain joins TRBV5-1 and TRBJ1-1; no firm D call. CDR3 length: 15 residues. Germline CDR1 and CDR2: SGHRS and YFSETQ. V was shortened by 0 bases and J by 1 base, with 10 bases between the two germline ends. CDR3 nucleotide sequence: TGCGCCAGCAGCTTGGGGAGGCCTGGGAACACTGAAGCTTTCTTT. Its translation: CASSLGRPGNTEAFF.

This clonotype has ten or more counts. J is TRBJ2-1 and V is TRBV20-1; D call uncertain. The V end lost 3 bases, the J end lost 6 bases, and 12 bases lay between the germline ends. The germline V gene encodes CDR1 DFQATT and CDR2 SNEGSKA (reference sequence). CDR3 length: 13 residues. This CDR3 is CSASLVYGNEQFF. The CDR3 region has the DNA TGCAGTGCTAGCCTTGTCTATGGCAATGAGCAGTTCTTC.

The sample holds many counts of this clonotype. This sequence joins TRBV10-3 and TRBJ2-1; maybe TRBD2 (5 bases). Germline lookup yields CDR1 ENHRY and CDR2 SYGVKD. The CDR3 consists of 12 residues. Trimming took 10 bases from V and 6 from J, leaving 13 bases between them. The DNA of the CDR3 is TGTGCCACCGGTAAGAGGGCCAATGAGCAGTTCTTC. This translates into CATGKRANEQFF.

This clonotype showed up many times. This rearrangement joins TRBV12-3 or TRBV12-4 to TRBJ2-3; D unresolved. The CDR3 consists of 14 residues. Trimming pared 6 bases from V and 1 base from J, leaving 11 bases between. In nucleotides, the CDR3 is TGTGCCAGCAGCGACTTTCTGGGCACAGATACGCAGTATTTT. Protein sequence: CASSDFLGTDTQYF.

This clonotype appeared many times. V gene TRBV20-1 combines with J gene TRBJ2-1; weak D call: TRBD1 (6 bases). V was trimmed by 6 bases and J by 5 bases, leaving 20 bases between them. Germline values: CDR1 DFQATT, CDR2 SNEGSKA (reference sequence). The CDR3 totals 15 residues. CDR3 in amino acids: CSALDGSTGNNEQFF. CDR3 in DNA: TGCAGTGCCCTCGACGGTTCGACAGGAAACAATGAGCAGTTCTTC.